This entry features one T cell receptor beta chain sequence. What it binds is unknown. Germline V gene lookup returns CDR1 KGHSH and CDR2 LQKENI. The CDR3 runs to 16 residues. Trimming shortened V by 0 bases and J by 4 bases, and 15 bases separated the two germline ends. This specimen comes from a study of T cell responses to AZD1222 COVID-19 vaccine. The study, taken as a whole, reports: Spike-wide coverage was observed for vaccine-associated CD4 TCRs, with dominant responses at 160-218 and 743-854. Baseline serology detected seropositivity in only a handful of AZD1222 recipients. Nearly half of spike-specific TCRs reportedly target variant regions that are unmutated in the B.1.351 and B.1.1.7 variants. A rise in Spike-specific TCR breadth and depth followed two AZD1222 doses.

Measured with immunoSEQ multiplex PCR; TCRdb has only the in-frame clones, and not every one. The repertoire has some 130,000 clones, 80% to 90% of them found once; the top ten carry around a tenth. This receptor was taken from an adult who received the AZD1222 COVID-19 vaccine. This specimen was peripheral blood, taken 28 days after the second AZD1222 dose. This rearrangement joins TRBV18 to TRBJ1-1; unclear D gene. The CDR3 coding sequence is TGTGCCAGCTCACCACCGCAACGAGGGATTCCCACTGAAGCTTTCTTT. Its protein is CASSPPQRGIPTEAFF.